These T cell receptor beta chains were read from a single sample in a study of T-cell reconstitution after alpha-beta-depleted transplantation in children. TCRdb reanalysed the PCR reads using MiXCR and keeps one entry per CDR3 protein. The sample consists of 170,000 or so distinct CDR3 sequences, around 6.8% of them appearing once. The starting material was PBMCs from the stem cell graft donor, obtained from the stem cell graft. All receptors derive from a human donor who donated a stem cell graft to a child with Wiskott-Aldrich syndrome. CDR3s include the opening cysteine and the closing phenylalanine or tryptophan. A D gene is named only where the DNA matches it firmly. Expanded clones get a size class; other rows say once, few or many, or leave the size out.

d_gene	abundance	j_gene	v_gene	len	CDR3nt	CDR3aa
-	-	TRBJ1-4	TRBV3-1	12	TGTGCCAGCAGCCCCGGGGAGGAAAAACTGTTTTTT	CASSPGEEKLFF
-	many	TRBJ2-3	TRBV18	15	TGTGCCAGCTCACTTTTAGGACGCATCACAGATACGCAGTATTTT	CASSLLGRITDTQYF
-	few	TRBJ2-5	TRBV7-8	16	TGTGCCAGCACCGTCACCGGACAGCTCCGCGGGCAGACCCAGTACTTC	CASTVTGQLRGQTQYF
-	many	TRBJ2-7	TRBV27	13	TGTGCCAGCAGGGAACCTGAAACCTACGAGCAGTACTTC	CASREPETYEQYF
TRBD1	many	TRBJ1-5	TRBV18	16	TGTGCCAGCTCACCAGGACAGGGGAGCGGGAATCAGCCCCAGCATTTT	CASSPGQGSGNQPQHF
-	many	TRBJ1-6	TRBV4-1	19	TGCGCCAGCAGCCAAGATGGACCGCAGACAGCAAGCTATAATTCACCCCTCCACTTT	CASSQDGPQTASYNSPLHF
-	many	TRBJ2-5	TRBV5-1	13	TGCGCCAGCAGGTCGGACATCCAAGAGACCCAGTACTTC	CASRSDIQETQYF
TRBD1	many	TRBJ2-1	TRBV4-1	15	TGCGCCAGTAAGGGGACAGGGGCGGCCTACAATGAGCAGTTCTTC	CASKGTGAAYNEQFF
-	-	TRBJ2-7	TRBV6-5	17	TGTGCCAGCAGTTACGGGTCCAGGGTAGGCCTTAAGGACGAGCAGTACTTC	CASSYGSRVGLKDEQYF
TRBD1	many	TRBJ1-1	TRBV13	14	TGTGCCAGTAACCAGGGGGTCAGGGGCACTGAAGCTTTCTTT	CASNQGVRGTEAFF
-	many	TRBJ1-3	TRBV10-3	14	TGTGCCATCAGTGCGCCCGGCGGAACAAACACCATATATTTT	CAISAPGGTNTIYF
-	many	TRBJ2-1	TRBV12-3/TRBV12-4	14	TGTGCCAGCAGTTTAGCAGCGTCAGTAAATGAGCAGTTCTTC	CASSLAASVNEQFF
-	-	TRBJ1-3	TRBV3-1	13	TGTGCCAGCAGGCTAGGGGCAGGAAACACCATATATTTT	CASRLGAGNTIYF
-	many	TRBJ1-1	TRBV12-3/TRBV12-4	13	TGTGCCAGCAGCTTACTCGGGGGGGCTGAAGCTTTCTTT	CASSLLGGAEAFF
TRBD2	many	TRBJ2-7	TRBV3-1	15	TGTGCCAGCAGCCGCATCGGGACTAGCGGGAGGAAGCAGTACTTC	CASSRIGTSGRKQYF
TRBD2	many	TRBJ2-1	TRBV20-1	15	TGCAGTGCTAGTTCCGGGACTAGCGGGTACAATGAGCAGTTCTTC	CSASSGTSGYNEQFF
-	many	TRBJ2-1	TRBV10-3	12	TGTGCCATCAGTGAGTTCGCAGACGAGCAGTTCTTC	CAISEFADEQFF
TRBD2	many	TRBJ2-3	TRBV4-3	17	TGCGCCAGCAGCCAGGGACTAGCGGGAGCGAGTGCAGATACGCAGTATTTT	CASSQGLAGASADTQYF
-	few	TRBJ2-7	TRBV21-1	14	TGTGCCAGCAGTCGCCATGGAGGCGTCTACGAGCAGTACTTC	CASSRHGGVYEQYF
-	many	TRBJ1-1	TRBV9	13	TGTGCCAGCAGCGAGGGGCAGGGGACTGAAGCTTTCTTT	CASSEGQGTEAFF